What follows describes a single TCR beta chain. Its antigen is still unknown. Sample time point: week 23, last vaccination. Each dose delivered 300 ug of mutant IDH1 20-mer peptide subcutaneously with imiquimod. Trimming stripped 4 bases from V and 5 bases from J, with 8 bases between. The CDR3 is 13 residues long. Germline-derived CDR1 and CDR2 are MNHNY and SVGAGI (reference sequence). The entry originates in a study of a mutant IDH1 vaccine in newly diagnosed glioma. Study context: The initiation of vaccination occurred 4-6 weeks after radiotherapy alone, or with temozolomide cycles.

Method: immunoSEQ multiplex PCR; TCRdb's copy keeps in-frame clones and lacks some. This sample has roughly 43,000 clones; about 88% occur once, and the top ten carry around 2.4%. Sequencing used PBMCs, obtained from a glioma patient whose treatment included an IDH1 peptide vaccine. The rearrangement joins TRBV6-6 to TRBJ1-4; D remains ambiguous. The sequence derives from a woman between 18 and 29 years old with glioma. Some clones in this sample may be carry-over from other donors' samples. CDR3: CASSSVTNEKLFF. In DNA, the CDR3 is TGTGCCAGCAGTTCAGTGACCAATGAAAAACTGTTTTTT.